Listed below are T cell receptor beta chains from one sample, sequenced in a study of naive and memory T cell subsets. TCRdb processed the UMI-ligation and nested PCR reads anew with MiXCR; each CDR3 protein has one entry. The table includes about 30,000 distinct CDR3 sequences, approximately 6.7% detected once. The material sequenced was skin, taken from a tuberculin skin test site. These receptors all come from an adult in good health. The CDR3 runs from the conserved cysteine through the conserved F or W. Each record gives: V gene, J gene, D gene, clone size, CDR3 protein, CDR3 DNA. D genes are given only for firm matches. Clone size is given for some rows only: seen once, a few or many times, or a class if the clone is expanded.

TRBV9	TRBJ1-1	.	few	CASSVVAGRMNTEAFF	TGTGCCAGCAGCGTAGTCGCCGGCCGCATGAACACTGAAGCTTTCTTT
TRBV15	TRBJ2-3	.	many	CATSKGSSTDTQYF	TGTGCCACCAGCAAGGGCAGTAGCACAGATACGCAGTATTTT
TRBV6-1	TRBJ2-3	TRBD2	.	CASSEWLAGGRADTQYF	TGTGCCAGCAGTGAATGGCTAGCGGGGGGGCGGGCAGATACGCAGTATTTT
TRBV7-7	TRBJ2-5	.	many	CASSLITYQETQYF	TGTGCCAGCAGCTTAATCACCTACCAAGAGACCCAGTACTTC
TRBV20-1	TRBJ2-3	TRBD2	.	CSARDTGTSVADTQYF	TGCAGTGCTAGAGATACCGGGACTAGCGTAGCAGATACGCAGTATTTT
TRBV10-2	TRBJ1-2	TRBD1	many	CASSSDRVSGYTF	TGCGCCAGCAGCTCCGACAGGGTTTCTGGCTACACCTTC
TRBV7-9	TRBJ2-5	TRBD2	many	CASTREATQYF	TGTGCCAGTACCCGGGAGGCGACCCAGTACTTC
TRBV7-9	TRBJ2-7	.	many	CASSLTGQTYEQYF	TGTGCCAGCAGCTTAACAGGTCAGACCTACGAGCAGTACTTC
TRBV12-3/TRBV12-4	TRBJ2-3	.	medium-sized	CASSFGGPTDTQYF	TGTGCCAGCAGTTTCGGGGGCCCCACAGATACGCAGTATTTT
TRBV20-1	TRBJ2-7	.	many	CSARTPLSSYEQYF	TGCAGTGCTCGTACCCCCCTCAGCTCCTACGAGCAGTACTTC
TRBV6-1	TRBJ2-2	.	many	CASGGARNTGELFF	TGTGCCAGCGGAGGAGCTAGGAACACCGGGGAGCTGTTTTTT
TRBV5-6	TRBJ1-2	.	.	CASSLDRTDNYGYTF	TGTGCCAGCAGCTTGGACAGGACCGATAACTATGGCTACACCTTC
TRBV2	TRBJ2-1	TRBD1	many	CASRETGGLEQFF	TGTGCCAGCAGGGAGACAGGGGGACTTGAGCAGTTCTTC